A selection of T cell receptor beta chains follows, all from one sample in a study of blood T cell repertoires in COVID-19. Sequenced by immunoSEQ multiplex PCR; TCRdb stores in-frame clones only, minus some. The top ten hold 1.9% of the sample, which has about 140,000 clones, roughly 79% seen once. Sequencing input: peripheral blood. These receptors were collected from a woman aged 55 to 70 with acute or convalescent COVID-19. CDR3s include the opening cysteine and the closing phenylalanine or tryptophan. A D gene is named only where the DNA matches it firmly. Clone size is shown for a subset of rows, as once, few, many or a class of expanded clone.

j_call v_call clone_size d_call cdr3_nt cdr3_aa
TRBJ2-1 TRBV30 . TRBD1 TGTGCCTGGAGTACAGGGGGCCTTTCCTACAATGAGCAGTTCTTC CAWSTGGLSYNEQFF
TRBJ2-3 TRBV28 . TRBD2 TGTGCCAGCAGACGCTCCCATGGGACTAGCGGGCGCACAGATACGCAGTATTTT CASRRSHGTSGRTDTQYF
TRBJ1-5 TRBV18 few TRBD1 TGTGCCAGCTCCCTGGACAGGGGCAATCAGCCCCAGCATTTT CASSLDRGNQPQHF
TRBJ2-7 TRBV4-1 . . TGCGCCAGCAGCCAAGGAACTCGGCAGTACTTC CASSQGTRQYF
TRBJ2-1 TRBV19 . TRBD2 TGTGCCAGTAGTAGCGGGAGTCGGGGCGATGAGCAGTTCTTC CASSSGSRGDEQFF
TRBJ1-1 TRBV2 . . TGTGCCAGCAGTGAGAACAGAAACACTGAAGCTTTCTTT CASSENRNTEAFF
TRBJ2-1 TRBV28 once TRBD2 TGTGCCAGCAGCCCTCGACTAGCGGGAGTGGGTGAGCAGTTCTTC CASSPRLAGVGEQFF
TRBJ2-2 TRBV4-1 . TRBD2 TGCGCCAGCAGCCAAGAAGCGGGGATGACCGGGGAGCTGTTTTTT CASSQEAGMTGELFF
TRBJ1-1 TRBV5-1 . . TGCGCCAGCAGCTTGGCGGGCAGGGCGACCACTGAAGCTTTCTTT CASSLAGRATTEAFF
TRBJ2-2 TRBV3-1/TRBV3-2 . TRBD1 TGTGCCAGCAACACCGGGACAGGGGGAACGAACACCGGGGAGCTGTTTTTT CASNTGTGGTNTGELFF
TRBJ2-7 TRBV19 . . TGTGCCAGTAACCCTGGGTCGGGTCGCGAGCAGTACTTC CASNPGSGREQYF
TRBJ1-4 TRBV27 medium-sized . TGTGCCAGCCCCACAACGGGAAATAGTGAAAAACTGTTTTTT CASPTTGNSEKLFF
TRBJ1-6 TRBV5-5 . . TGTGCCAGCAGCTTGGATCCGGCAGGGCACCATAATTCACCCCTCCACTTT CASSLDPAGHHNSPLHF
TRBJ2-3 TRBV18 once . TGTGCCAGCTCACCATACGGGATCGAAACAGATACGCAGTATTTT CASSPYGIETDTQYF
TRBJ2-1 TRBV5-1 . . TGCGCCAGCAGCTTGGGTGGAGTCTACAATGAGCAGTTCTTC CASSLGGVYNEQFF
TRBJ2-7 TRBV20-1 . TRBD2 TGCAGTGCTAGTTGGGGGAGGGCCAGCGAGCAGTACTTC CSASWGRASEQYF
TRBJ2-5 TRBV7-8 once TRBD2 TGTGCCAGCAGCTTGGCCCCGGGAGGGGAGACCCAGTACTTC CASSLAPGGETQYF
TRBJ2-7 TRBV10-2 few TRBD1 TGCGCCAGCAGTGAGGTGACAGGGGGTTCCTACGAGCAGTACTTC CASSEVTGGSYEQYF
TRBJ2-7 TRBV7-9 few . TGTGCCAGCACCCAGTCATCAGGGCGACCCTACGAGCAGTACTTC CASTQSSGRPYEQYF
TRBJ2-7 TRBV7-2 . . TGTGCCAGCAGCTTAAATTTCGCCTACGAGCAGTACTTC CASSLNFAYEQYF
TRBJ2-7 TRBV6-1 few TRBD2 TGTGCCAGCAGTGAATTTGTGCGGGGGGCCTACGAGCAGTACTTC CASSEFVRGAYEQYF
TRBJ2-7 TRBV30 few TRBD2 TGTGCCTGGAGGGCGGGGGACGGGACGGAAATAGATAGAAACTACGAGCAGTACTTC CAWRAGDGTEIDRNYEQYF
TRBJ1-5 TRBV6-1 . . TGTGCCAGCAGTGAAAATAGGAGAAATCAGCCCCAGCATTTT CASSENRRNQPQHF
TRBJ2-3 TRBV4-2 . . TGTGCCAGCAGCCAAGTCACTCAGGTTTTTACAGATACGCAGTATTTT CASSQVTQVFTDTQYF
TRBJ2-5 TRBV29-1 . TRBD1 TGCAGCGTTGAAGGGGGACAGGGGAGGCGAGAGACCCAGTACTTC CSVEGGQGRRETQYF
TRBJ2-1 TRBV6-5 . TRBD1 TGTGCCAGCAGTACAACAGGGGCCCGTGAGCAGTTCTTC CASSTTGAREQFF
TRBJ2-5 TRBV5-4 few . TGTGCCAGCAGCCGTCCGGGATGGCAAGAGACCCAGTACTTC CASSRPGWQETQYF